Each of the 7 T cell receptor beta chains below was sequenced from the same sample in a study of blood T cell repertoires in COVID-19. Method: immunoSEQ multiplex PCR; TCRdb's copy keeps in-frame clones and lacks some. The sample lists 200,000 to 300,000 clones; around 89% were seen once. The sequencing input was PBMCs or T cells enriched from blood (not recorded which). All receptors come from a man in his forties or fifties who had recovered from COVID-19.

V usage is TRBV19 and J usage is TRBJ1-4; 7 positions agree with TRBD1. With 2 bases clipped from V and 6 bases from J, the junction kept 6 bases outside the gene matches. Germline CDR1 reads LNHDA; CDR2 reads SQIVND (reference sequence). The CDR3 is 15 amino acids. The CDR3 sequence is CASSIPGGEHEKLFF. The CDR3 DNA sequence: TGTGCCAGTAGTATACCAGGGGGTGAGCATGAAAAACTGTTTTTT.

This chain connects TRBV11-2 to TRBJ1-2; TRBD1 agrees at 7 bases. The germline V gene encodes CDR1 SGHAT and CDR2 FQNNGV. Trimming took 2 bases from V and 3 from J; bases not matched to a gene: 12. The length of the CDR3 is 17 residues. The CDR3 region is CASSLTGTGANYYGYTF. CDR3 nucleotide sequence: TGTGCCAGCAGCTTAACCGGAACAGGGGCAAACTACTATGGCTACACCTTC.

This clone showed up just once. The chain recombines TRBV24-1 with TRBJ1-2; 12 nucleotides line up with TRBD1. CDR3 size: 20 residues. Germline assignment: CDR1 KGHDR and CDR2 SFDVKD. The ends lost 4 bases at V and 3 bases at J; junction bases unmatched: 17. CDR3 DNA sequence: TGTGCCACCAGTGACCCCCGGGGCGGGACAGGGGGCCCGTTCGACTATGGCTACACCTTC. This gives the protein CATSDPRGGTGGPFDYGYTF.

The chain has TRBV19 and TRBJ1-1; D is possibly TRBD1 (5 bases). The CDR3 runs 15 residues. V was shortened by 1 base and J by 5 bases, with 14 bases between the two germline ends. Germline loops: CDR1 LNHDA, CDR2 SQIVND (reference sequence). The chain's CDR3 is CASSIARGAGTEAFF. The CDR3 coding sequence is TGTGCCAGTAGTATAGCAAGGGGCGCGGGGACTGAAGCTTTCTTT.

This clone was picked up one time. The chain is built from TRBV5-1 and TRBJ2-7; 10 bases are a match to TRBD2. The CDR3 consists of 15 residues. Germline-derived CDR1 and CDR2 are SGHRS and YFSETQ. V lost 4 bases, J lost 0 bases, and 4 bases stayed unmatched. CDR3 protein: CASSIRTSGSYEQYF. Here the CDR3 DNA reads TGCGCCAGCAGCATAAGGACTAGCGGCTCCTACGAGCAGTACTTC.

The V gene is TRBV10-3, the J gene TRBJ1-5, with D possibly TRBD1 on 5 matching bases. The CDR3 sequence is 12 residues long. V was cut by 10 bases and J by 8 bases, with 15 bases left in between. Looked up from germline, CDR1 is ENHRY and CDR2 is SYGVKD. CDR3 DNA sequence: TGTGCCACTCGGGGGGGGTTTGAGCCCCAGCATTTT. The encoded protein is CATRGGFEPQHF.

The chain recombines TRBV5-1 with TRBJ1-4; TRBD1 is a possible D gene (6 bases). The CDR3 extends over 16 amino acids. With 4 bases removed from V and 6 bases from J, the gap between germline ends came to 19 bases. The germline V gene has CDR1 SGHRS and CDR2 YFSETQ. The CDR3 sequence: CASSPKPTGLDEKLFF. In DNA form, the CDR3 reads TGCGCCAGCAGCCCAAAGCCCACAGGGCTGGATGAAAAACTGTTTTTT.